This T cell receptor beta chain was identified during a study of CD8+CD57+ T cells in acquired aplastic anemia. The germline gives CDR1 SGHRS, CDR2 YFSETQ. This CDR3 comprises 14 residues. Unmatched junction bases numbered 5, after V lost 4 bases and J lost 6 bases. A remark on this clonotype: A much larger clone lies a single base off, so this may be a read error.

Before being chosen for sequencing, patients had shown CD8+CD57+ cell expansion by flow cytometry. Each of the patients presented with severe acquired aplastic anemia. Researchers used genomic DNA as the template to profile TCR beta VDJ and CDR3. TCRdb reprocessed the reads via MiXCR and lists one record per CDR3 protein. The sample shows about 160,000 distinct CDR3 sequences, around 48% of them seen only once. The chain is built from TRBV5-1 and TRBJ2-3; 10 nucleotides align to TRBD2. The receptor was derived from a human donor with aplastic anemia. Sequences were obtained from sorted CD4+, CD8+, or CD8+CD57+ T cells (not recorded which) from PBMCs. This chain's CDR3 is CASSPWTSGDTQYF. In nucleotides, the CDR3 is TGCGCCAGCAGCCCATGGACTAGCGGTGATACGCAGTATTTT.